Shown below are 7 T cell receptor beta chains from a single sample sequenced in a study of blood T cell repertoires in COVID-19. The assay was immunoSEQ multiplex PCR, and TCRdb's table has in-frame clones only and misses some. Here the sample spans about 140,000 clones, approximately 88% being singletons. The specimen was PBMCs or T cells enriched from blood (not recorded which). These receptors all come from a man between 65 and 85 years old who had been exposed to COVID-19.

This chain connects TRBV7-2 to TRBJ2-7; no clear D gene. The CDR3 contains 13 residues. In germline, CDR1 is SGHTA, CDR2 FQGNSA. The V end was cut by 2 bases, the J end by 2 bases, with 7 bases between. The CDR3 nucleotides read TGTGCCAGCAGCTTAAACGCGCCCTACGAGCAGTACTTC. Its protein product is CASSLNAPYEQYF.

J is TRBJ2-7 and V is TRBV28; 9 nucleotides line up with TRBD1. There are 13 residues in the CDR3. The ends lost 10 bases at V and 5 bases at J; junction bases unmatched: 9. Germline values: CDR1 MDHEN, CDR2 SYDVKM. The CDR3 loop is CATSDRGADEQYF. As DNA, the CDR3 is TGTGCCACCTCCGACAGGGGGGCGGACGAGCAGTACTTC.

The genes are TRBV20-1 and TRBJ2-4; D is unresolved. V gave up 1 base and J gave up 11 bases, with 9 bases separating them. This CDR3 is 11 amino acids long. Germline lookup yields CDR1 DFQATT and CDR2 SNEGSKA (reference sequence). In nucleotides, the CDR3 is TGCAGTGCTAGAGCTCTAGAAGTTCAGTACTTC. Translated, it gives CSARALEVQYF.

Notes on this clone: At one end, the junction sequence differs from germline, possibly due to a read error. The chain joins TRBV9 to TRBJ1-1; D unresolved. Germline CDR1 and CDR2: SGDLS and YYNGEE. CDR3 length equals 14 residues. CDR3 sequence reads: CASSVEHMNAEAFF. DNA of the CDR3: TGTGCCAGCAGCGTAGAACATATGAACGCTGAAGCTTTCTTT.

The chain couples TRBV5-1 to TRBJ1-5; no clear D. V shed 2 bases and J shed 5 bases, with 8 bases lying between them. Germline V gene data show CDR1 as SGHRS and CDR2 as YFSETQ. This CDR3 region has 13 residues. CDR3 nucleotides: TGCGCCAGCAGCTTCGTACCGGATCAGCCCCAGCATTTT. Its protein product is CASSFVPDQPQHF. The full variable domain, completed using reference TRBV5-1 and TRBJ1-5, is KAGVTQTPRYLIKTRGQQVTLSCSPISGHRSVSWYQQTPGQGLQFLFEYFSETQRNKGNFPGRFSGRQFSNSRSEMNVSTLELGDSALYLCASSFVPDQPQHFGDGTRLSIL.

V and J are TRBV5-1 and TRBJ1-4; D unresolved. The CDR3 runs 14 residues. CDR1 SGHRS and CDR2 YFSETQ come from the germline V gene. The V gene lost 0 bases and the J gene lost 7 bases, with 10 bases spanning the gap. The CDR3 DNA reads TGCGCCAGCAGCTTGGGCGGTAGTGCTGAAAAACTGTTTTTT. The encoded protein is CASSLGGSAEKLFF.

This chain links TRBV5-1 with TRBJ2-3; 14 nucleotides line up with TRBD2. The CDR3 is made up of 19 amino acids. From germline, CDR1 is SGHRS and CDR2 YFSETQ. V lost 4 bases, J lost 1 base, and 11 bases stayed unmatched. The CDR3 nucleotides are TGCGCCAGCAGCCCGCGGACTAGCGGGGGGATGCTGGGCACAGATACGCAGTATTTT. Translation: CASSPRTSGGMLGTDTQYF.